The present TCR beta chain was sequenced within a study of blood T cell repertoires in COVID-19. The trim removed 6 bases at V and 3 bases at J, leaving 6 bases unmatched. The germline CDR1 and CDR2 sequences are SNHLY and FYNNEI. The CDR3 extends over 14 amino acids. This clone has only a few counts. The data were produced by immunoSEQ multiplex PCR, yet TCRdb's version contains in-frame clones alone and is incomplete. The table has some 300,000 clones, about 91% seen once; the top ten hold approximately 6.6%. The chain uses TRBV2 and TRBJ1-2; 8 positions match TRBD1. The sequence was collected from a woman aged 30 to 39 who had recovered from COVID-19. Sequencing input: peripheral blood. The CDR3 protein is CASSQGQGDYGYTF. The CDR3 nucleotides read TGTGCCAGCAGCCAAGGACAGGGCGACTATGGCTACACCTTC.